The rows below give T cell receptor beta chains drawn from one sample of a study of CD8+ T cells in alopecia areata. Using immunoSEQ multiplex PCR, the repertoire was profiled, and TCRdb retains in-frame clones only, with some absent. The sample lists about 150,000 clones, about three fifths occurring once. Sequencing used CD4+ T cells sorted from blood, obtained at week 4, from a patient treated with tofacitinib. These receptors were collected from a human donor with alopecia areata. CDR3s include the opening cysteine and the closing phenylalanine or tryptophan. The D gene is left open where the match is weak. Clone size appears in some rows only: once, few, many, or a class for an expanded clone.

-,-,TRBJ1-5,TRBV29-1,TGCAGCGTTGAAGTAGCCGGTCAGCCCCAGCATTTT,CSVEVAGQPQHF
-,-,TRBJ1-5,TRBV30,TGTGCCTGGAGTGCCCTCCTTAGGAGCAATCAGCCCCAGCATTTT,CAWSALLRSNQPQHF
few,-,TRBJ1-2,TRBV5-6,TGTGCCAGCAGCCTCCCCAGGGCAATCGGTCTCGGCTACACCTTC,CASSLPRAIGLGYTF
-,TRBD1,TRBJ1-2,TRBV5-4,TGTGCCAGCAGCCTAGGTGTAGGGGGCGACTATGGCTACACCTTC,CASSLGVGGDYGYTF
-,-,TRBJ1-1,TRBV20-1,TGCAGTCCCTACAGGAACACTGAAGCTTTCTTT,CSPYRNTEAFF
-,TRBD1,TRBJ1-2,TRBV29-1,TGCAGCGTTGGGAAGGACAGGGGAAACTATGGCTACACCTTC,CSVGKDRGNYGYTF
few,-,TRBJ1-1,TRBV19,TGTGCCAGTAGTACCATGACCGCAGTGAACACTGAAGCTTTCTTT,CASSTMTAVNTEAFF
-,-,TRBJ1-1,TRBV7-2,TGTGCCAGCAGCCCCGGGCTTAGAGCTTTCTTT,CASSPGLRAFF
few,-,TRBJ1-4,TRBV30,TGTGCCGCCGAACGGGGAAGGGATAATGAAAAACTGTTTTTT,CAAERGRDNEKLFF
-,-,TRBJ2-2,TRBV30,TGTGCCTCTGGTCTAAACACCGGGGAGCTGTTTTTT,CASGLNTGELFF
-,-,TRBJ2-5,TRBV6-1,TGTGCCAGCAGTGAATGGCAGGGGCAAGAGACCCAGTACTTC,CASSEWQGQETQYF
few,-,TRBJ2-3,TRBV29-1,TGCAGCGTCAACTGGGCCCCCACAGATACGCAGTATTTT,CSVNWAPTDTQYF
-,TRBD2,TRBJ2-3,TRBV9,TGTGCCAGCAGCCCTCTGGCGGGGGGGCCAGATACGCAGTATTTT,CASSPLAGGPDTQYF
few,-,TRBJ1-1,TRBV7-9,TGTGCCAGCAGCTTGAGGGGAGTTGGAGCTTTCTTT,CASSLRGVGAFF
-,-,TRBJ2-5,TRBV7-2,TGTGCCAGCAGCTTGACAGCCCAAGAGACCCAGTACTTC,CASSLTAQETQYF
-,-,TRBJ1-1,TRBV10-3,TGTGCCATCAGTGGGGCAGGACCGAACACTGAAGCTTTCTTT,CAISGAGPNTEAFF
-,-,TRBJ2-5,TRBV4-2,TGTGCCAGCAGCCAAGAGGCAGCCCCCTTTCAAGAGACCCAGTACTTC,CASSQEAAPFQETQYF
-,-,TRBJ1-5,TRBV25-1,TGTGCCAGCAGTGGGGAAAGGGGCAGCAATCAGCCCCAGCATTTT,CASSGERGSNQPQHF
-,-,TRBJ1-1,TRBV9,TGTGCCAGCAGCCAGAGGGATTACACTGAAGCTTTCTTT,CASSQRDYTEAFF
few,-,TRBJ1-5,TRBV30,TGTGCCTGGAGTGTAGGGCAGGGCAATCAGCCCCAGCATTTT,CAWSVGQGNQPQHF
-,-,TRBJ1-5,TRBV2,TGTGCCAGTCAGGGGACCACTTATCAGCCCCAGCATTTT,CASQGTTYQPQHF
-,TRBD1,TRBJ1-5,TRBV30,TGTGCCTGGACCTGGGCAGGGGGTAATCAGCCCCAGCATTTT,CAWTWAGGNQPQHF
-,TRBD1,TRBJ2-5,TRBV29-1,TGCAGCGCTCGGCCACGGACAGGGTCACAAGAGACCCAGTACTTC,CSARPRTGSQETQYF
-,-,TRBJ1-1,TRBV7-9,TGTGCCAGCAGCCCCCAAACTGAAGCTTTCTTT,CASSPQTEAFF
few,-,TRBJ1-4,TRBV18,TGTGCCAGCTCACCAAGACGATTGAATGAAAAACTGTTTTTT,CASSPRRLNEKLFF
-,-,TRBJ1-5,TRBV18,TGTGCCAGCTCACCACGGAAAGGTCAGCCCCAGCATTTT,CASSPRKGQPQHF
-,-,TRBJ2-5,TRBV7-6,TGTGCCAGCAGCTTAAGGCCCCAAGAGACCCAGTACTTC,CASSLRPQETQYF
once,TRBD1,TRBJ1-1,TRBV29-1,TGCAGCGTTGGGGACAGGAGGGACACTGAAGCTTTCTTT,CSVGDRRDTEAFF
few,TRBD1,TRBJ1-6,TRBV7-9,TGTGCCAGCAGCTTAGGAGCGGTGACAGGGGGCAATTCACCCCTCCACTTT,CASSLGAVTGGNSPLHF
-,TRBD1,TRBJ1-6,TRBV5-6,TGTGCCAGCAGCAAGGGACAGGCCCGGGGTTCACCCCTCCACTTT,CASSKGQARGSPLHF
-,-,TRBJ2-3,TRBV29-1,TGCAGCGCCGTTCCCACAGATACGCAGTATTTT,CSAVPTDTQYF
-,TRBD1,TRBJ1-2,TRBV29-1,TGCAGCGTTTGGGACAGAACCAACTATGGCTACACCTTC,CSVWDRTNYGYTF
few,TRBD2,TRBJ2-1,TRBV29-1,TGCAGCGTTGTGAGTTTAAGCGGGGGTCAGTTCTTC,CSVVSLSGGQFF
-,-,TRBJ2-7,TRBV29-1,TGCAGCGGACCAAGCCGGCAGGGTCCCTACGAGCAGTACTTC,CSGPSRQGPYEQYF
-,-,TRBJ1-2,TRBV6-1,TGTGCCAGCAGTGAAGCTAAAGGCGGCTATGGCTACACCTTC,CASSEAKGGYGYTF
-,TRBD1,TRBJ2-2,TRBV19,TGTGCCAGCAGGACAGGGGTTGACACCGGGGAGCTGTTTTTT,CASRTGVDTGELFF
-,-,TRBJ2-5,TRBV29-1,TGCAGCGCTTCCGCGGGGAACCAAGAGACCCAGTACTTC,CSASAGNQETQYF
-,TRBD1,TRBJ2-7,TRBV15,TGTGCCACCAGCAGACTAAGGACAGGGTCCTACGAGCAGTACTTC,CATSRLRTGSYEQYF
-,-,TRBJ2-1,TRBV27,TGTGCCAGCAGTCACCAGAGAAGGGTTAACAATGAGCAGTTCTTC,CASSHQRRVNNEQFF
-,-,TRBJ1-1,TRBV25-1,TGTGCCAGCAGTAATTCAGGGGCGTACACTGAAGCTTTCTTT,CASSNSGAYTEAFF
-,-,TRBJ1-1,TRBV29-1,TGCAGCGTAGACACCATGAACACTGAAGCTTTCTTT,CSVDTMNTEAFF
once,-,TRBJ1-5,TRBV30,TGTGCCTGGAGCAGGGGAGGGAGCAATCAGCCCCAGCATTTT,CAWSRGGSNQPQHF
few,-,TRBJ2-3,TRBV10-3,TGTGCCATCAGTGAGTCCGGGGGGCCCTACACAGATACGCAGTATTTT,CAISESGGPYTDTQYF
-,-,TRBJ1-2,TRBV30,TGTGCCGGGCAGTCCGGGACTTTTGGCTACACCTTC,CAGQSGTFGYTF
few,TRBD2,TRBJ2-1,TRBV19,TGTGCCAGTACCGACGTCCAGCGGGGGACGCAGTTCTTC,CASTDVQRGTQFF